The rows below give T cell receptor beta chains drawn from one sample of a study of patients and donors after allogeneic stem cell transplantation. In TCRdb, the RT-PCR reads were re-called with MiXCR into one record per CDR3 protein. The profile shows roughly 180,000 distinct CDR3 sequences, roughly two fifths of them singletons. The specimen was blood, either unsorted or a sorted T cell fraction (not recorded which). The receptor source for this set is a human donor who was either an allogeneic HSCT recipient or a stem cell or donor lymphocyte infusion donor (not recorded which). It is not recorded whose cells these are; they may come from a transplant donor. Each CDR3 is given with its conserved first and last residue. The D gene is left open where the match is weak. Rows give clone size only sometimes, using once, few, many, or a class for an expanded clone.

D	J	V	size	DNA	CDR3
NA	TRBJ2-1	TRBV27	NA	TGTGCCAGCAGTCCGAGCGACAGAGGGATCAATGAGCAGTTCTTC	CASSPSDRGINEQFF
TRBD2	TRBJ2-3	TRBV14	NA	TGTGCCAGCAGCCCCAGACTCGGACTAGCCCTCACAGATACGCAGTATTTT	CASSPRLGLALTDTQYF
NA	TRBJ1-2	TRBV20-1	few	TGCAGTGCTAGAGATAGGCAGGGTTTTTCCTTGTTTGATGGCTACACCTTC	CSARDRQGFSLFDGYTF
NA	TRBJ1-1	TRBV14	NA	TGTGCCAGCAGCCACAGGGGTAACACTGAAGCTTTCTTT	CASSHRGNTEAFF
TRBD2	TRBJ2-1	TRBV29-1	NA	TGCAGCGTTGATTACCCGGGACTAAACAATGAGCAGTTCTTC	CSVDYPGLNNEQFF
NA	TRBJ1-2	TRBV6-6	NA	TGTGCCAGCAGTTACCGTCCCTGGACAGAGGACTATGGCTACACCTTC	CASSYRPWTEDYGYTF
NA	TRBJ1-6	TRBV21-1	NA	TGTGCCAGCAGCAAAGTGACCCAGGACCTCGGGCCCCTCCACTTT	CASSKVTQDLGPLHF
NA	TRBJ2-5	TRBV5-1	NA	TGCGCCAGCAGCTTTTTGGCTAATCCCCAAGAGACCCAGTACTTC	CASSFLANPQETQYF
NA	TRBJ2-2	TRBV9	NA	TGTGCCAGCAGCGCCACCGTGAGTGGCCCGGACACCGGGGAGCTGTTTTTT	CASSATVSGPDTGELFF
TRBD1	TRBJ1-2	TRBV3-1	few	TGTGCCAGCAACACAGGGGGACCCAATGGCTACACCTTC	CASNTGGPNGYTF
TRBD1	TRBJ2-7	TRBV4-3	once	TGCGCCAGCACGCCCGGGACAGGGAACTACGAGCAGTACTTC	CASTPGTGNYEQYF
NA	TRBJ1-2	TRBV12-3/TRBV12-4	NA	TGTGCCAGCAGTTTAGGACAGAATAACTATGGCTACACCTTC	CASSLGQNNYGYTF
TRBD2	TRBJ2-1	TRBV5-1	NA	TGCGCCAGCAGCGGACGGACTAGCTACAATGAGCAGTTCTTC	CASSGRTSYNEQFF
NA	TRBJ1-1	TRBV7-2	NA	TGTGCCAGCAGCTTAAAAAGGAACACTGAAGCTTTCTTT	CASSLKRNTEAFF
NA	TRBJ2-3	TRBV29-1	few	TGCAGCGCCCGAGTGAAAACAGATACGCAGTATTTT	CSARVKTDTQYF
TRBD2	TRBJ2-5	TRBV9	NA	TGTGCCAGCAGCGTAGGGAGCGGGAGGTACCAAGAGACCCAGTACTTC	CASSVGSGRYQETQYF
NA	TRBJ1-6	TRBV6-5	NA	TGTGCCAGCAGTTACGAGGGGGGGAGGCTCCATAATTCACCCCTCCACTTT	CASSYEGGRLHNSPLHF
NA	TRBJ2-3	TRBV4-3	NA	TGCGCCAGCAGCCAAGATGCTCTAGGTAGCACAGATACGCAGTATTTT	CASSQDALGSTDTQYF
TRBD2	TRBJ2-2	TRBV25-1	NA	TGTGCCAGCAGTGTTATGACAGCGGGAGGCTTTACCGGGGAGCTGTTTTTT	CASSVMTAGGFTGELFF
TRBD2	TRBJ2-2	TRBV5-1	NA	TGCGCCAGCAGCTTGGCCCCACCGGGACTAGCAGGCACCGGGGAGCTGTTTTTT	CASSLAPPGLAGTGELFF
NA	TRBJ1-6	TRBV11-2	NA	TGTGCCAGCAGCTTCTTGGCACCCCTCCACTTT	CASSFLAPLHF
NA	TRBJ1-3	TRBV12-3/TRBV12-4	NA	TGTGCCAGCAGTGTTCTCGGCCAGGGCGGAAACACCATATATTTT	CASSVLGQGGNTIYF
NA	TRBJ2-5	TRBV27	NA	TGTGCCAGCAGTCCTACGAGGGTGGGTGGGACCCAGTACTTC	CASSPTRVGGTQYF
NA	TRBJ1-5	TRBV7-8	NA	TGTGCCAGCAGTCCAGAAGGTTTAAAAATGGGGCGGTTTCAGCCCCAGCATTTT	CASSPEGLKMGRFQPQHF
NA	TRBJ2-7	TRBV19	few	TGTGCCAGTAAGGGGCACGAGCAGTACTTC	CASKGHEQYF
TRBD2	TRBJ2-3	TRBV6-6	NA	TGTGCCAGCAGTTACACAGCGGGAGGGACAGATACGCAGTATTTT	CASSYTAGGTDTQYF
NA	TRBJ1-4	TRBV20-1	few	TGCAGTGCTAGAGATAGGAGGGGATCTAATGAAAAACTGTTTTTT	CSARDRRGSNEKLFF
NA	TRBJ1-1	TRBV7-2	few	TGTGCCAGCAGCTTAGGATTTGGGCAAACCACTGAAGCTTTCTTT	CASSLGFGQTTEAFF
TRBD2	TRBJ2-7	TRBV15	NA	TGTGCCACCAGCAGAGCGGGGGGACTCTCCTACGAGCAGTACTTC	CATSRAGGLSYEQYF
NA	TRBJ2-5	TRBV5-1	NA	TGCGCCAGCAGCAGAACAAGTAACAAAGAGACCCAGTACTTC	CASSRTSNKETQYF
NA	TRBJ1-1	TRBV6-6	few	TGTGCCAGCAGTTACGACACAGACGAAGCTTTCTTT	CASSYDTDEAFF
NA	TRBJ2-4	TRBV28	NA	TGTGCCAGCGGGGACATTCAGTACTTC	CASGDIQYF
NA	TRBJ1-1	TRBV5-5	NA	TGTGCCAGCAGCTTGGCTGGGCGATCTGAAGCTTTCTTT	CASSLAGRSEAFF
NA	TRBJ1-4	TRBV15	few	TGTGCCACCAGCAGAGATCGAGGGGATAATGAAAAACTGTTTTTT	CATSRDRGDNEKLFF
NA	TRBJ2-3	TRBV7-6	NA	TGTGCCAGCAGCTCGGGAGCGGAAGATACGCAGTATTTT	CASSSGAEDTQYF
NA	TRBJ2-7	TRBV14	NA	TGTGCCAGCAGCCGTGACGGGCCTTTCTTCGAGCAGTACTTC	CASSRDGPFFEQYF
TRBD2	TRBJ2-5	TRBV6-5	once	TGTGCCAGCAGTTACTCGGAACTAGCGATTAAAGAGACCCAGTACTTC	CASSYSELAIKETQYF
TRBD2	TRBJ2-1	TRBV12-3/TRBV12-4	NA	TGTGCCAGCAGTTTACCCGGGAGGACCTCCTACAATGAGCAGTTCTTC	CASSLPGRTSYNEQFF
TRBD1	TRBJ1-2	TRBV3-1	few	TGTGCCAGCAGCCAAGTGATAGGGGACAGGGACTATGGCTACACCTTC	CASSQVIGDRDYGYTF
TRBD1	TRBJ1-6	TRBV4-2	NA	TGTGCCAGCAGCCAAGATCCAGGGACAGGGTTTTCACCCCTCCACTTT	CASSQDPGTGFSPLHF
NA	TRBJ1-5	TRBV6-2/TRBV6-3	NA	TGTGCCAGCAGTTACTCGGATACCTCGCCCCCCCAGCATTTT	CASSYSDTSPPQHF